The sequence of this TCR beta chain was determined in a study of blood T cell repertoires in COVID-19. The protocol was immunoSEQ multiplex PCR, while the TCRdb copy is restricted to in-frame clones and leaves out a portion. The sample includes 210,000 or so clones, approximately 85% seen only once; the top ten take 5.1%. The V and J ends lost 3 bases and 1 base respectively, with 12 bases between them. CDR3 length: 16 residues. CDR1 and CDR2 (germline): LGHNT, FRNRAP. The chain recombines TRBV12-5 with TRBJ2-2, with a tentative D call TRBD1 (6 bases). The sequencing input was peripheral blood. This receptor was identified in a man aged 50 to 60 with COVID-19, enrolled during active disease. CDR3 sequence: CASGFWTAGNTGELFF. The CDR3 region has the DNA TGTGCTAGTGGTTTCTGGACAGCAGGGAACACCGGGGAGCTGTTTTTT.